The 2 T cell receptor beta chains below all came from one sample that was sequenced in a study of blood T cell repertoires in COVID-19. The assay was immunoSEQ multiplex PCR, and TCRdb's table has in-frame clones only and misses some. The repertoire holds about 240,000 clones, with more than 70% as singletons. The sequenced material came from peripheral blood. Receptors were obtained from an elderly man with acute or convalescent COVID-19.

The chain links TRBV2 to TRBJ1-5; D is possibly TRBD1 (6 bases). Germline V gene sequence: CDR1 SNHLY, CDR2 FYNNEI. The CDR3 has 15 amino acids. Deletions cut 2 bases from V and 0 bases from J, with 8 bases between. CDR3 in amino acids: CASSEQGNSNQPQHF. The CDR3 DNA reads TGTGCCAGCAGTGAACAGGGGAATAGCAATCAGCCCCAGCATTTT.

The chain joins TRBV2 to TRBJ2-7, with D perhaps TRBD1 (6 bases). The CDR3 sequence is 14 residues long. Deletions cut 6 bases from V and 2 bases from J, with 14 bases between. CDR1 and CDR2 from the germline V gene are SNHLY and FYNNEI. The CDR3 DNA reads TGTGCCAGCAGAAGGGAACAGGGTCCCTACGAGCAGTACTTC. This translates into CASRREQGPYEQYF.